This record concerns one T cell receptor (beta chain) sequence. Its specificity is not known. V lost 10 bases and J lost 1; bases outside the gene matches: 7. This CDR3 contains 14 residues. Primers: 60 Vbeta forward and 13 Jbeta reverse. The assay was immunoSEQ multiplex PCR, and TCRdb's table has in-frame clones only and misses some. This table holds 70,000 to 90,000 clones, 60% to 80% found once. The sample comes from a study of cytomegalovirus exposure and HLA in healthy donors. The study's findings and limits: Reports indicated that the classifier achieved high specificity and sensitivity in diagnosing cytomegalovirus status. Upon later analysis, HLA-associated TCR beta chains proved more clonally expanded than other, equally common chains. A list of 164 TCR beta chains associated with cytomegalovirus was given.

The sample comprised PBMCs. The rearrangement uses TRBV23-1 and TRBJ1-5; TRBD1 matches 7 bases. TRBV23-1 is identified as an open reading frame with a role that is uncertain. The sequence was collected from a man in his forties or fifties in good health and CMV-seronegative. Here the CDR3 DNA reads TGCGCCAAACAGGGGCGGCTGAGCAATCAGCCCCAGCATTTT. Translated: CAKQGRLSNQPQHF.